Shown below are 32 T cell receptor beta chains from a single sample sequenced in a study of T cell changes during pregnancy in multiple sclerosis. Clones were sequenced by immunoSEQ multiplex PCR, and TCRdb holds only the in-frame ones, with some missing. The table has approximately 100,000 clones, about 94% seen once; the top ten hold more than 0.8%. Material: peripheral blood, obtained before pregnancy. These receptors all come from a female donor with multiple sclerosis, enrolled in a pregnancy study.

The chain combines TRBV7-2 with TRBJ2-1; 13 bases map to TRBD2. Trimming took 2 bases from V and 4 from J; bases not matched to a gene: 11. Germline CDR1 SGHTA, CDR2 FQGNSA. The CDR3 consists of 19 residues. CDR3 residues: CASSLSGGGTSGKYNEQFF. In DNA, the CDR3 is TGTGCCAGCAGCTTATCCGGGGGGGGGACTAGCGGGAAATACAATGAGCAGTTCTTC.

The V and J genes are TRBV28 and TRBJ1-1, with a possible D match to TRBD1 (6 bases). This CDR3 is 16 amino acids long. Trimming removed 2 bases from V and 0 bases from J, with 13 bases in between. Germline assignment: CDR1 MDHEN and CDR2 SYDVKM. The CDR3 sequence is CASSLIGTPMNTEAFF. In DNA, the CDR3 is TGTGCCAGCAGTTTAATCGGGACACCCATGAACACTGAAGCTTTCTTT.

This rearrangement joins TRBV15 to TRBJ2-7; the D is unclear. Trimming pared 0 bases from V and 2 bases from J, leaving 8 bases between. From germline, CDR1 is LNHNV and CDR2 YYDKDF (reference sequence). The CDR3 sequence is 14 residues long. CDR3 sequence: CATSRDLPAYEQYF. The DNA of the CDR3 is TGTGCCACCAGCAGAGATCTCCCTGCCTACGAGCAGTACTTC. Based on the CDR3 plus reference TRBV15 and TRBJ2-7, the full variable domain is DAMVIQNPRYQVTQFGKPVTLSCSQTLNHNVMYWYQQKSSQAPKLLFHYYDKDFNNEADTPDNFQSRRPNTSFCFLDIRSPGLGDTAMYLCATSRDLPAYEQYFGPGTRLTVT.

The chain combines TRBV2 with TRBJ1-1; D unclear. The CDR3 extends over 13 amino acids. Germline CDR1 reads SNHLY; CDR2 reads FYNNEI. V gave up 5 bases and J gave up 0 bases, with 7 bases separating them. The CDR3 nucleotides read TGTGCCAGCAGTCGGAGCATGAACACTGAAGCTTTCTTT. Encoded protein: CASSRSMNTEAFF.

V is TRBV10-1 and J is TRBJ2-4, with D possibly being TRBD2 (6 bases). Germline lookup yields CDR1 WNHNN and CDR2 SYGVQD (reference sequence). V lost 3 bases, J lost 6 bases, and 12 bases lay in between. The CDR3 loop spans 14 amino acids. This chain's CDR3 is CASSDGGDLNIQYF. CDR3 DNA sequence: TGCGCCAGCAGTGATGGAGGGGACCTAAACATTCAGTACTTC.

The chain couples TRBV10-3 to TRBJ2-7, with TRBD2 matching 8 bases. The length of the CDR3 is 16 residues. CDR1 is ENHRY, CDR2 SYGVKD, per germline. Germline trimming cut 0 bases from V and 1 base from J; bases unmatched to any gene: 5. CDR3 DNA: TGTGCCATCAGTGAGTCCGGCGGGAGGCTATCCTACGAGCAGTACTTC. Its protein is CAISESGGRLSYEQYF.

This clone appeared once. Here the CDR3 reads CASSEGAGRLQPQHF. DNA of the CDR3: TGTGCCAGCAGCGAAGGGGCAGGGAGGTTACAGCCCCAGCATTTT. This chain links TRBV7-2 with TRBJ1-5, with a weak D call TRBD1 (5 bases). CDR1 is SGHTA, CDR2 FQGNSA, per germline. Trimming left V 5 bases short and J 7 bases short, with 18 bases between. The CDR3 consists of 15 residues.

This clone was seen once. V is TRBV14 and J is TRBJ2-1; D is possibly TRBD2 (6 bases). The CDR3 runs to 15 residues. V dropped 6 bases and J dropped 10 bases, with 22 bases sitting between them. Germline V gene data show CDR1 as SGHDN and CDR2 as FVKESK. CDR3 sequence (DNA): TGTGCCAGCAGGACGTATAGCGGAGACCTAGCAGAGCAGTTCTTC. Protein sequence: CASRTYSGDLAEQFF.

The gene calls are TRBV5-6 and TRBJ2-4, with 10 bases fitting TRBD2. Losses at the gene ends were 4 bases for V and 10 bases for J; bases not matched to a gene: 8. CDR3 length: 14 residues. Looked up from germline, CDR1 is SGHDT and CDR2 is YYEEEE. The CDR3 reads CASSTGTSDVIQYF. DNA of the CDR3: TGTGCCAGCAGCACTGGGACTAGCGACGTAATTCAGTACTTC.

The genes are TRBV4-1 and TRBJ2-3; TRBD1 matches 7 bases. Germline CDR1 and CDR2: MGHRA and YSYEKL. Trimming cost V 0 bases and J 5 bases; bases outside gene matches: 2. CDR3 size: 14 residues. CDR3 loop: CASSQERQGDTQYF. CDR3 in DNA: TGCGCCAGCAGCCAAGAAAGACAGGGAGATACGCAGTATTTT.

The rearrangement uses TRBV5-6 and TRBJ1-2; TRBD1 is a possible D gene (6 bases). This CDR3 contains 15 residues. The germline V gene has CDR1 SGHDT and CDR2 YYEEEE. V was cut by 1 base and J by 0 bases, with 10 bases left in between. This CDR3 is CASSLPTGANYGYTF. The CDR3 coding sequence is TGTGCCAGCAGCTTGCCGACAGGAGCTAACTATGGCTACACCTTC. Using reference TRBV5-6 and TRBJ1-2 for the parts outside the CDR3, the full variable domain is DAGVTQSPTHLIKTRGQQVTLRCSPKSGHDTVSWYQQALGQGPQFIFQYYEEEERQRGNFPDRFSGHQFPNYSSELNVNALLLGDSALYLCASSLPTGANYGYTFGSGTRLTVV.

J is TRBJ2-1 and V is TRBV11-2; D is ambiguous. V lost 2 bases to trimming and J lost 0 bases, with 8 bases between them. The CDR3 length is 15 residues. CDR1 SGHAT and CDR2 FQNNGV come from the germline V gene. CDR3 in DNA: TGTGCCAGCAGCTTAACGAGTTACTCCTACAATGAGCAGTTCTTC. Amino acids: CASSLTSYSYNEQFF. The full variable domain, its missing parts supplied by reference TRBV11-2 and TRBJ2-1, is EAGVAQSPRYKIIEKRQSVAFWCNPISGHATLYWYQQILGQGPKLLIQFQNNGVVDDSQLPKDRFSAERLKGVDSTLKIQPAKLEDSAVYLCASSLTSYSYNEQFFGPGTRLTVL.

The chain has TRBV28 and TRBJ2-7; D is uncertain. The V gene's germline CDR1 is MDHEN and CDR2 SYDVKM. The ends were cut back, 1 base at V and 2 bases at J, with 9 bases in the middle. The CDR3 consists of 14 residues. The CDR3 sequence is CASSLSNRAYEQYF. DNA for the CDR3: TGTGCCAGCAGTTTATCGAACAGAGCCTACGAGCAGTACTTC.

The genes are TRBV7-8 and TRBJ2-7; 7 bases fit TRBD2. The V segment lost 5 bases and the J segment 1 base; nucleotides outside the gene matches: 5. This CDR3 is 14 amino acids long. From germline, CDR1 is SGHVS and CDR2 FQNEAQ. The CDR3 nucleotides are TGTGCCAGCAGCCCCGAGCGGGGTTCCTACGAGCAGTACTTC. Residues: CASSPERGSYEQYF.

This chain uses TRBV14 with TRBJ2-5; 8 nucleotides agree with TRBD2. CDR3 length equals 20 residues. V was pared by 0 bases and J by 2 bases, with 17 bases of the junction left unmatched. Germline assignment: CDR1 SGHDN and CDR2 FVKESK. The CDR3 DNA sequence: TGTGCCAGCAGCCAAGATCGCGAATTTAAGACTAGCGTGTCACAAGAGACCCAGTACTTC. It is translated as CASSQDREFKTSVSQETQYF.

The rearrangement links TRBV9 to TRBJ2-2; 9 bases line up with TRBD2. With V trimmed by 4 bases and J by 6 bases, 16 bases remained unmatched. The length of the CDR3 is 18 residues. The V gene's germline CDR1 is SGDLS and CDR2 YYNGEE. The CDR3, as DNA: TGTGCCAGCAGCCCCCTTGGTTTTCTGGCGGGAGGGTCCGGGGAGCTGTTTTTT. It yields the protein CASSPLGFLAGGSGELFF. Full variable domain (remainder filled in from reference TRBV9 and TRBJ2-2): DSGVTQTPKHLITATGQRVTLRCSPRSGDLSVYWYQQSLDQGLQFLIQYYNGEERAKGNILERFSAQQFPDLHSELNLSSLELGDSALYFCASSPLGFLAGGSGELFFGEGSRLTVL.

The V and J genes are TRBV28 and TRBJ2-3; D remains ambiguous. The CDR3 runs 15 residues. The V gene's germline CDR1 is MDHEN and CDR2 SYDVKM. V was trimmed by 8 bases and J by 0 bases, leaving 15 bases between them. CDR3 sequence reads: CASYSHGSSTDTQYF. In DNA form, the CDR3 reads TGTGCCAGCTACTCACACGGGTCTAGCACAGATACGCAGTATTTT.

The rearrangement links TRBV19 to TRBJ2-7; a weak D match, TRBD2 (6 bases). This CDR3 comprises 15 residues. Germline CDR1 is LNHDA and CDR2 is SQIVND (reference sequence). V was trimmed by 8 bases and J by 2 bases, leaving 19 bases between them. CDR3 loop: CASSTTSWATYEQYF. The CDR3, as DNA: TGTGCCAGTTCCACGACTAGTTGGGCCACCTACGAGCAGTACTTC. Supplemented by reference TRBV19 and TRBJ2-7, the full variable domain reads DGGITQSPKYLFRKEGQNVTLSCEQNLNHDAMYWYRQDPGQGLRLIYYSQIVNDFQKGDIAEGYSVSREKKESFPLTVTSAQKNPTAFYLCASSTTSWATYEQYFGPGTRLTVT.

The V call is TRBV7-9, the J call TRBJ2-7, with D possibly matching TRBD2 (6 bases). Germline V gives CDR1 SEHNR, CDR2 FQNEAQ (reference sequence). The CDR3 covers 16 residues. Trimming shortened V by 2 bases and J by 5 bases, and 19 bases separated the two germline ends. In DNA form, the CDR3 reads TGTGCCAGCAGCTTATATGGGGGACTCCCACTGAACGAGCAGTACTTC. Protein sequence: CASSLYGGLPLNEQYF.

The table lists this clone with a few counts. The chain recombines TRBV6-5 with TRBJ2-5; 8 bases agree with TRBD2. V lost 4 bases, J lost 5 bases, and 3 bases stayed unmatched. CDR3 length: 13 residues. In germline, CDR1 is MNHEY, CDR2 SVGAGI. The CDR3 sequence is CASSFGLAETQYF. As DNA, the CDR3 is TGTGCCAGCAGTTTCGGACTAGCCGAGACCCAGTACTTC.

The V and J genes are TRBV19 and TRBJ2-2; 11 bases map to TRBD2. V lost 6 bases and J lost 0; bases outside the gene matches: 6. The CDR3 length is 17 residues. Germline V gene data show CDR1 as LNHDA and CDR2 as SQIVND (reference sequence). For the CDR3, the DNA is TGTGCCAGTAGAAGACTAGCGGGAAGTCCGAACACCGGGGAGCTGTTTTTT. It translates to CASRRLAGSPNTGELFF.

This clone was seen just once. This sample includes further DNA sequences coding for the same CDR3. The chain carries TRBV5-1 and TRBJ2-3, with no clear D. The germline CDR1 and CDR2 sequences are SGHRS and YFSETQ. The CDR3 runs to 12 residues. The V end lost 0 bases, the J end lost 5 bases, and 4 bases lay between the germline ends. The CDR3 region has the DNA TGCGCCAGCAGCTTGGATCTAGATACGCAGTATTTT. Its translation: CASSLDLDTQYF.

The chain couples TRBV19 to TRBJ1-2, with D maybe TRBD1 (5 bases). The CDR3 is 14 residues long. V gave up 6 bases and J gave up 5 bases, with 16 bases separating them. Per germline, CDR1 LNHDA and CDR2 SQIVND (reference sequence). In DNA, the CDR3 is TGTGCCAGTAGGCTAATGGGAGGGGAATATGGCTACACCTTC. The encoded protein is CASRLMGGEYGYTF. Full variable domain (missing parts from reference TRBV19 and TRBJ1-2): DGGITQSPKYLFRKEGQNVTLSCEQNLNHDAMYWYRQDPGQGLRLIYYSQIVNDFQKGDIAEGYSVSREKKESFPLTVTSAQKNPTAFYLCASRLMGGEYGYTFGSGTRLTVV.

This chain links TRBV11-2 with TRBJ2-1, with 8 positions matching TRBD2. Germline V gene lookup returns CDR1 SGHAT and CDR2 FQNNGV. V shed 5 bases and J 6 bases; nucleotides not matched to a gene: 12. The CDR3 runs 16 residues. The CDR3 sequence is CASSPPPSGPFNEQFF. In DNA, the CDR3 is TGTGCCAGCAGCCCCCCGCCTAGCGGGCCTTTCAATGAGCAGTTCTTC. The entire variable domain, with the rest obtained from reference TRBV11-2 and TRBJ2-1, is as follows: EAGVAQSPRYKIIEKRQSVAFWCNPISGHATLYWYQQILGQGPKLLIQFQNNGVVDDSQLPKDRFSAERLKGVDSTLKIQPAKLEDSAVYLCASSPPPSGPFNEQFFGPGTRLTVL.

V usage is TRBV19 and J usage is TRBJ1-1; the match to TRBD1 covers 8 bases. The V gene end was trimmed by 2 bases and the J gene end by 6 bases; junction bases not matched to a gene: 8. The CDR3 runs to 15 residues. Germline V CDR1 and CDR2: LNHDA, SQIVND (reference sequence). The CDR3 is CASSIQGAANPEAFF. In DNA form, the CDR3 reads TGTGCCAGTAGTATACAGGGGGCAGCGAATCCTGAAGCTTTCTTT.

The chain combines TRBV30 with TRBJ2-6, with D tentatively TRBD1 (6 bases). The V end was cut by 4 bases, the J end by 4 bases, with 11 bases between. In germline, CDR1 is GTSNPN, CDR2 SVGIG (reference sequence). This CDR3 comprises 14 residues. CDR3 region: CAWTMGAGANVLTF. The CDR3 bases are TGTGCCTGGACTATGGGGGCCGGGGCCAACGTCCTGACTTTC.

CDR3 sequence: CASKVSDSRYNEQFF. The DNA for the CDR3 is TGTGCCAGTAAGGTATCGGACTCTCGTTACAATGAGCAGTTCTTC. This chain links TRBV19 with TRBJ2-1, with D possibly being TRBD2 (5 bases). Germline V gene sequence: CDR1 LNHDA, CDR2 SQIVND (reference sequence). The V end lost 7 bases, the J end lost 4 bases, and 17 bases lay between the germline ends. The CDR3 contains 15 residues.

The genes are TRBV27 and TRBJ1-5, with D unresolved. V was shortened by 2 bases and J by 1 base, with 6 bases between the two germline ends. Germline V gene data show CDR1 as MNHEY and CDR2 as SMNVEV (reference sequence). This CDR3 has 14 residues. The CDR3 region has the DNA TGTGCCAGCAGTTTACGGGAGAGCAATCAGCCCCAGCATTTT. Its translation: CASSLRESNQPQHF.

The CDR3 region is CASSQQGATEAFF. DNA for the CDR3: TGTGCCAGCAGCCAACAGGGGGCTACTGAAGCTTTCTTT. This chain joins TRBV27 and TRBJ1-1; 9 bases are shared with TRBD1. V dropped 6 bases and J dropped 5; count of bases not matched to a gene: 4. This CDR3 has 13 amino acids. Germline CDR1 MNHEY, CDR2 SMNVEV (reference sequence).

The chain recombines TRBV5-1 with TRBJ2-7; TRBD2 matches 8 bases. Germline V CDR1 and CDR2: SGHRS, YFSETQ. This CDR3 contains 16 residues. J lost 6 bases, V lost 1 base, and 12 bases had no gene match. The CDR3 coding sequence is TGCGCCAGCAGCTTGCAGTCGGTCGGGAGGGTATCCGAGCAGTACTTC. This sequence encodes CASSLQSVGRVSEQYF.

This CDR3 is CASSILLAGENNEQFF. In DNA, the CDR3 is TGTGCCAGTAGTATACTCCTAGCGGGAGAAAACAATGAGCAGTTCTTC. This rearrangement joins TRBV19 to TRBJ2-1, with TRBD2 identical over 10 bases. Germline loops: CDR1 LNHDA, CDR2 SQIVND (reference sequence). CDR3 length: 16 amino acids. With 2 bases clipped from V and 5 bases from J, the junction kept 6 bases outside the gene matches.

The chain is built from TRBV27 and TRBJ2-7; 14 bases map to TRBD2. CDR1 is MNHEY, CDR2 SMNVEV, per germline (reference sequence). With V trimmed by 5 bases and J by 5 bases, 8 bases remained unmatched. This CDR3 spans 16 amino acids. This CDR3 is CASSATGLAGVDEQYF. CDR3 nucleotides: TGTGCCAGCAGTGCGACGGGACTAGCGGGAGTCGACGAGCAGTACTTC.